This TCR beta chain was identified during a study of blood T cell repertoires in COVID-19. Study in general: From T cells, B-cell-depleted T cells, or PBMCs came the material, which was cDNA or gDNA.

The V gene's germline CDR1 is LGHNA and CDR2 YSLEER. This CDR3 comprises 12 residues. V lost 3 bases, J lost 7 bases, and 2 bases stayed unmatched. The authors' processing: The assay estimated nucleated cells by amplifying reference gene primers. Here immunoSEQ multiplex PCR was the method, and the copy in TCRdb shows in-frame clones only, minus some. The V and J calls and the clone size are those of that table, but D and trimming were determined from the DNA. This repertoire shows about 99,000 clones, 84% found once; its top ten account for about an eighth. Sequencing used peripheral blood. The chain uses TRBV4-3 and TRBJ1-1, with 7 bases aligning to TRBD1. The receptor was derived from a human donor in a cohort sampled during active or convalescent COVID-19. As DNA, the CDR3 is TGCGCCAGCAGCCAGGGACAGAGTGAAGCTTTCTTT. It encodes CASSQGQSEAFF.